This T cell receptor beta chain is from a study of blood T cell repertoires in COVID-19. Germline V gene data show CDR1 as MNHEY and CDR2 as SMNVEV (reference sequence). This CDR3 is built from 13 residues. Trimming took off 6 bases at V and 5 bases at J, with 13 bases between the two ends. Here immunoSEQ multiplex PCR was the method, and the copy in TCRdb shows in-frame clones only, minus some. This table has more than 110,000 clones, approximately 91% appearing once. The source material was peripheral blood. The chain uses TRBV27 and TRBJ2-5; D perhaps matches TRBD2 (6 bases). The clonotype originates from a man aged 50 or older with active or convalescent COVID-19. Here the CDR3 DNA reads TGTGCCAGCAGGCAGGGAGGAGGGGAGACCCAGTACTTC. The encoded protein is CASRQGGGETQYF.